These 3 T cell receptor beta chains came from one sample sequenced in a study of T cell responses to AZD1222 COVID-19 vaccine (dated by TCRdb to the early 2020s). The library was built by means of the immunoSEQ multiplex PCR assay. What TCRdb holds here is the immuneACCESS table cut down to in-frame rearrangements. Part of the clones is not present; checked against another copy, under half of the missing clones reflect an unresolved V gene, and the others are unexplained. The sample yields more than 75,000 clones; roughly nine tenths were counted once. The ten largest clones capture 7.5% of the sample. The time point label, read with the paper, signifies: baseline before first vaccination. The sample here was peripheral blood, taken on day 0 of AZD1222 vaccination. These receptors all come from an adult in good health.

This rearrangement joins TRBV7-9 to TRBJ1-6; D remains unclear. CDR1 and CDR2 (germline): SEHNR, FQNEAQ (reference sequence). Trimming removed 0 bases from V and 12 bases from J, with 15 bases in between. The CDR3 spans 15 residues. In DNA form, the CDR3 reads TGTGCCAGCAGCTTAGCAGGGCGCGGATGGGGACCCCTCCACTTT. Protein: CASSLAGRGWGPLHF.

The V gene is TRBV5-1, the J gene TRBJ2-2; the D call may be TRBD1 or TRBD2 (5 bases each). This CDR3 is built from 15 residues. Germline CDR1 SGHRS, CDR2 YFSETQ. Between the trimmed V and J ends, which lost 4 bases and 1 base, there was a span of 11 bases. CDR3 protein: CASSPGTVNTGELFF. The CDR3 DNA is TGCGCCAGCAGCCCCGGGACGGTGAACACCGGGGAGCTGTTTTTT.

The DNA of the CDR3 is TGTGCCAGCAGCGACGGTACCGGGACTAGCAGCAGGGAGACCCAGTACTTC. This gives the protein CASSDGTGTSSRETQYF. The chain joins TRBV2 to TRBJ2-5; TRBD2 matches at 9 bases. The germline CDR1 and CDR2 sequences are SNHLY and FYNNEI. J lost 5 bases, V lost 6 bases, and 16 bases had no gene match. This CDR3 comprises 17 residues. The full variable domain, completed using reference TRBV2 and TRBJ2-5, is EPEVTQTPSHQVTQMGQEVILRCVPISNHLYFYWYRQILGQKVEFLVSFYNNEISEKSEIFDDQFSVERPDGSNFTLKIRSTKLEDSAMYFCASSDGTGTSSRETQYFGPGTRLLVL.